The entry that follows covers one T cell receptor beta chain sequence. The sample originates from a study of blood T cell repertoires in COVID-19. Sequencing used immunoSEQ multiplex PCR; TCRdb keeps in-frame clones, though not all of them. Of tens of thousands of clones listed, around nine tenths are singletons. This CDR3 is 15 amino acids long. CDR1 and CDR2 from the germline V gene are ENHRY and SYGVKD. Trimming cost V 6 bases and J 0 bases, with 11 bases left between them. The receptor was derived from a man aged 55-75 years with acute or convalescent COVID-19. The rearrangement links TRBV10-3 to TRBJ1-4; no definite D call. Sequencing input: peripheral blood. As DNA, the CDR3 is TGTGCCATCAGCCTCTCCGGGACAACTAATGAAAAACTGTTTTTT. The encoded protein is CAISLSGTTNEKLFF.